The TCR beta chain described here comes from a study of long-term antiretroviral therapy in people with HIV. The CDR3 totals 12 residues. V was clipped by 11 bases and J by 2 bases, with 11 bases between them. Germline V CDR1 and CDR2: ENHRY, SYGVKD. Per individual, the PBMC samples numbered at least one pre-ART and at least two post-ART. With survey level as its setting, the immunoSEQ assay was v3.0. About 35,000-55,000 T-cell genomes per sample were the sequencing target. TCRdb's table, derived via immunoSEQ multiplex PCR, lists solely in-frame clones and lacks some. The sample carries about 39,000 clones, 86% recorded once.

The sequencing here drew on unsorted PBMCs, taken 1.2 years after starting antiretroviral therapy. The sequence was collected from a woman between 50 and 59 years old with HIV. The chain has TRBV10-3 and TRBJ2-3, with unresolved D. Here the CDR3 DNA reads TGTGCCTCAAGCCCCAACACAGATACGCAGTATTTT. This codes for CASSPNTDTQYF.